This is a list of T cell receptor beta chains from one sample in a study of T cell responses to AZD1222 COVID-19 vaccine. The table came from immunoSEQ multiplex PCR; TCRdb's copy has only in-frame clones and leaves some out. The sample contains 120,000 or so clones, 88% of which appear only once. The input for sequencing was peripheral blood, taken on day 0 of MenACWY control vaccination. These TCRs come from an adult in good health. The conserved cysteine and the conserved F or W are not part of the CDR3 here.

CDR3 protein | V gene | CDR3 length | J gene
ASSERDETYNEQF | TRBV9 | 13 | TRBJ2-1
ASSVLGTSESSYNEQF | TRBV19 | 16 | TRBJ2-1
ASSEMAWRSGEQY | TRBV2 | 13 | TRBJ2-7
ASSEGIRTNST | TRBV2 | 11 | TRBJ1-2
ASSSFRDRGHSNYGYT | TRBV11-2 | 16 | TRBJ1-2
ASSLSLGNTEAF | TRBV9 | 12 | TRBJ1-1
ASSQRTSGRLGEQY | TRBV21-1 | 14 | TRBJ2-7
ASSQLAGGQREQY | TRBV27 | 13 | TRBJ2-7
ASSYGTGRGMAF | TRBV6-5 | 12 | TRBJ1-1
ASRREYEQY | TRBV6-5 | 9 | TRBJ2-7
ASSPGGDTEAF | TRBV18 | 11 | TRBJ1-1
ATSDPGNTEAF | TRBV24-1 | 11 | TRBJ1-1
AVITGSYYEQY | TRBV7-9 | 11 | TRBJ2-7
ASSEGLADEQY | TRBV9 | 11 | TRBJ2-7
ASSLMGGGTDTQY | TRBV7-9 | 13 | TRBJ2-3
ASSFGGLNEKLF | TRBV5-1 | 12 | TRBJ1-4
ARSLARCTGELF | TRBV5-3 | 12 | TRBJ2-2
ASSQDIVIRNEQF | TRBV14 | 13 | TRBJ2-1
ASSPGQRYEQY | TRBV11-2 | 11 | TRBJ2-7
ASSPRSRGRGYGYT | TRBV28 | 14 | TRBJ1-2
ASSLGHNTGELF | TRBV5-1 | 12 | TRBJ2-2
ASSNDRRWEPQH | TRBV7-8 | 12 | TRBJ1-5
SVGGGALGGYT | TRBV29-1 | 11 | TRBJ1-2
ASSQGTSGGIEQY | TRBV4-1 | 13 | TRBJ2-7
ASSLPAFPLH | TRBV7-8 | 10 | TRBJ1-6
ASSLIWVAGNQPQH | TRBV28 | 14 | TRBJ1-5
ASSDSPGMNSPLH | TRBV6-4 | 13 | TRBJ1-6
ASRAGLAESSYEQY | TRBV2 | 14 | TRBJ2-7
ASSPNLRGSETQY | TRBV18 | 13 | TRBJ2-5
ASSLSGMGETQY | TRBV9 | 12 | TRBJ2-5
ASSPGTAQETQY | TRBV11-3 | 12 | TRBJ2-5
ASSFPTGGGNTIY | TRBV4-1 | 13 | TRBJ1-3
ASSLRDRIYTEAF | TRBV5-1 | 13 | TRBJ1-1
ASSLAGTTEAF | TRBV11-2 | 11 | TRBJ1-1
ASSPGYEQY | TRBV7-2 | 9 | TRBJ2-7
SGRSLDRANYGYT | TRBV29-1 | 13 | TRBJ1-2
ASSLVSGGNQPQH | TRBV5-1 | 13 | TRBJ1-5
ASSLGGVQETQY | TRBV7-2 | 12 | TRBJ2-5
ASRSGGSNQPQH | TRBV19 | 12 | TRBJ1-5
SVSPLGAGDTQY | TRBV29-1 | 12 | TRBJ2-3
ASSFYGTGDYGYT | TRBV19 | 13 | TRBJ1-2
ASSYDRSNQPQH | TRBV7-9 | 12 | TRBJ1-5
ASSLEGAGRTNEKLF | TRBV5-8 | 15 | TRBJ1-4
ATSDPTGRSNQPQH | TRBV24-1 | 14 | TRBJ1-5
ASSLGKGETQY | TRBV7-6 | 11 | TRBJ2-5
ASSLETQTNEKLF | TRBV5-1 | 13 | TRBJ1-4
ASSGRLSSGLH | TRBV18 | 11 | TRBJ1-6
ASSQGAGRNTIY | TRBV3-1/TRBV3-2 | 12 | TRBJ1-3
ASSIAGTSGSKEQY | TRBV19 | 14 | TRBJ2-7
ASSQEADTQY | TRBV4-2 | 10 | TRBJ2-3
ASSLHGLGRGVSDTQY | TRBV7-7 | 16 | TRBJ2-3
AWRAGNYEQY | TRBV30 | 10 | TRBJ2-7